The 4 T cell receptor beta chains presented below share a single source sample, sequenced in a study of blood T cells in healthy people across ages. For the second PCR, which ran for about 6 to 11 cycles, a sample-barcoded 5' primer and a J-beta primer mix were used. Each CDR3 protein gets one entry after TCRdb re-called the 5' RACE reads with MiXCR. The table includes fewer than 750,000 distinct CDR3 sequences, more than 45% detected once. Sequenced: blood. The receptors stem from a man older than 75 in good health.

This clonotype was detected a few times. Compared with germline, one end of the junction differs, possibly owing to a read error. This chain connects TRBV7-2 to TRBJ2-1, with TRBD2 matching over 11 bases. The germline gives CDR1 SGHTA, CDR2 FQGNSA. This CDR3 has 16 residues. This CDR3 is CASSIAGGSSYNEQFF. For the CDR3, the DNA is TGTGCCAGCAGCATAGCGGGGGGGAGCTCCTACAATGAGCAGTTCTTC.

The chain combines TRBV20-1 with TRBJ1-4; 8 bases match TRBD1. Germline CDR1 DFQATT, CDR2 SNEGSKA (reference sequence). The CDR3 is 14 residues long. V gave up 2 bases and J gave up 7 bases; unmatched junction bases: 6. In nucleotides, the CDR3 is TGCAGTGCTAGAATAGGACAGGGACTTGAAAAACTGTTTTTT. The encoded protein is CSARIGQGLEKLFF.

In its sample, this clonotype was seen a few times. The chain links TRBV20-1 to TRBJ2-7; D might be TRBD1 (8 bases). CDR1 and CDR2 (germline): DFQATT, SNEGSKA (reference sequence). This CDR3 is 14 amino acids long. Trimming cost V 3 bases and J 7 bases, with 19 bases left between them. The CDR3 sequence is CSARDTGGVDEQYF. Here the CDR3 DNA reads TGCAGTGCTAGGGATACAGGGGGGGTGGATGAGCAGTACTTC.

V gene TRBV6-6 combines with J gene TRBJ2-3; D uncertain. CDR3 length: 12 residues. Per germline, CDR1 MNHNY and CDR2 SVGAGI (reference sequence). Trimming removed 5 bases from V and 3 bases from J, with 6 bases in between. Here the CDR3 DNA reads TGTGCCAGCAGTACCGAAACAGATACGCAGTATTTT. Protein: CASSTETDTQYF.